This T cell receptor beta chain comes out of a study of vaccination and CD4 T cells after COVID-19. Study-wide background: Overlapping spike peptides served as the stimulus for the cells. These peptides came from SARS-CoV-2 and from the common cold coronaviruses HCoV-NL63, HCoV-OC43 and HCoV-229E. Either a CEFX pool, an HIV-1 Nef pool, or no peptide was added to control cultures.

Treatment specified: roughly ten-day PBMC culture with coronavirus spike peptide pools or control peptides (ViraFEST assay). CD4+ T-cell collection from the unexposed donor predated the COVID-19 pandemic (2011-2018). Once peptide pools had expanded antigen-specific T cells, ViraFEST sequenced TCRs. Sequenced with the Oncomine TCR Beta short-read assay was DNA taken from cultured CD4+ T cells. The template was genomic DNA from cultured CD4+ T cells. TCRdb processed the PCR reads anew with MiXCR; each CDR3 protein has one entry. Among approximately 9,300 distinct CDR3 sequences listed, about 35% were seen once. On this clonotype: Its antigen is as yet unknown.

Germline-derived CDR1 and CDR2 are LNHDA and SQIVND (reference sequence). CDR3 size: 13 residues. The V gene end was trimmed by 10 bases and the J gene end by 3 bases; junction bases not matched to a gene: 6. This chain joins TRBV19 and TRBJ2-1; 7 bases fit TRBD1. The source of this sequence is a human donor in good health. The sequencing sample was made of CD4+ T cells from blood, cultured in vitro. CDR3 sequence reads: CATSGQLYNEQFF. The CDR3, as DNA: TGTGCCACTTCGGGACAGCTCTACAATGAGCAGTTCTTC. The whole variable domain, filled in from reference TRBV19 and TRBJ2-1, reads DGGITQSPKYLFRKEGQNVTLSCEQNLNHDAMYWYRQDPGQGLRLIYYSQIVNDFQKGDIAEGYSVSREKKESFPLTVTSAQKNPTAFYLCATSGQLYNEQFFGPGTRLTVL.